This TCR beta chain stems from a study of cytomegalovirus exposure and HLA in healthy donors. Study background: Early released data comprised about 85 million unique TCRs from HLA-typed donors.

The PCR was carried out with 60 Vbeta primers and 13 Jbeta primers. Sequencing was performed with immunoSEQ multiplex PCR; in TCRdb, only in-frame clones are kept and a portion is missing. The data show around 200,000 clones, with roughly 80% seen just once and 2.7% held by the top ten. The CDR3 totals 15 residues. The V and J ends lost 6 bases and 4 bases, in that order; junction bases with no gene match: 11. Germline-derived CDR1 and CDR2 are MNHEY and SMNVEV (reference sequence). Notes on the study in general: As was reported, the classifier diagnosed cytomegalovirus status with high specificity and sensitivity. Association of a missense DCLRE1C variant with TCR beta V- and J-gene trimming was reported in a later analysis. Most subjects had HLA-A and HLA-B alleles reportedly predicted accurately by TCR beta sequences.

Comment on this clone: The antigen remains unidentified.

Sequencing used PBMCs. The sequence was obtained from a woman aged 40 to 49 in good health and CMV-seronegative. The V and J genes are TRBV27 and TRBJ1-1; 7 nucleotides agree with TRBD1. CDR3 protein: CASSLSQGGLTEAFF. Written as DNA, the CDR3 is TGTGCCAGCAGCTTAAGCCAAGGGGGCCTCACTGAAGCTTTCTTT.